This entry lists 19 T cell receptor beta chains sequenced from one sample in a study of control samples from healthy donors and cancer patients. The repertoire was sequenced with immunoSEQ multiplex PCR; TCRdb's copy has only in-frame clones and lacks some. The sample lists some 82,000 clones, 80% to 90% occurring once. Sequencing input: blood. The receptors here all came from a man in his forties or fifties in good health.

V is TRBV18 and J is TRBJ2-7; D may be TRBD2 (6 bases). Between the trimmed V and J ends, which lost 3 bases and 2 bases, there was a span of 14 bases. Looked up from germline, CDR1 is KGHSH and CDR2 is LQKENI. CDR3 size: 15 residues. This CDR3 reads CASSPFGGTPYEQYF. In DNA form, the CDR3 reads TGTGCCAGCTCACCTTTTGGAGGGACTCCCTACGAGCAGTACTTC.

The chain uses TRBV7-5 and TRBJ1-5; the D segment call TRBD1 is taken from the table without a DNA check. TRBV7-5 is a recognized pseudogene. The CDR3 consists of 17 residues. CDR3 coding DNA: TGTGCCAGAAGCTTAGGAGGGACAGTCTATAGCAATCAGCCCCAGCATTTT. Protein: CARSLGGTVYSNQPQHF.

The chain recombines TRBV20-1 with TRBJ1-1, with no clear D. CDR3 length equals 10 residues. With 7 bases removed from V and 6 bases from J, the gap between germline ends came to 9 bases. Germline V lookup: CDR1 DFQATT, CDR2 SNEGSKA (reference sequence). The CDR3 protein is CSVIGAEAFF. The DNA of the CDR3 is TGCAGTGTGATTGGGGCTGAAGCTTTCTTT.

J is TRBJ2-7 and V is TRBV12-3 or TRBV12-4; D unclear. Between the trimmed V and J ends, which lost 4 bases and 3 bases, there was a span of 10 bases. The CDR3 is 13 amino acids. CDR3 nucleotides: TGTGCCAGCAGTTCTCTAGGCGGCTACGAGCAGTACTTC. It codes for CASSSLGGYEQYF.

The rearrangement joins TRBV7-8 to TRBJ1-1; D is possibly TRBD1 (6 bases). This CDR3 contains 14 residues. The V end was cut by 5 bases, the J end by 8 bases, with 18 bases between. Per germline, CDR1 SGHVS and CDR2 FQNEAQ. CDR3 region: CASSRGAWGEEAFF. Here the CDR3 DNA reads TGTGCCAGCAGCCGGGGGGCATGGGGCGAGGAAGCTTTCTTT.

The V and J genes are TRBV4-1 and TRBJ2-2; 8 bases are shared with TRBD1. Germline V gene lookup returns CDR1 MGHRA and CDR2 YSYEKL. This CDR3 is built from 15 residues. The junction had 1 base not matched to a gene; V was cut back by 4 bases and J by 0 bases. The CDR3 protein is CASSRGQANTGELFF. CDR3 nucleotides: TGCGCCAGCAGCCGGGGACAGGCGAACACCGGGGAGCTGTTTTTT.

The chain links TRBV25-1 to TRBJ1-2; no clear D. The CDR3 is 14 amino acids. Trimming pared 1 base from V and 4 bases from J, leaving 10 bases between. Germline values: CDR1 MGHDK, CDR2 SYGVNS. The CDR3 DNA sequence: TGTGCCAGCAGTGAATCCGAGGCCCCCTATGGCTACACCTTC. It codes for CASSESEAPYGYTF.

The chain joins TRBV2 to TRBJ2-5, with 7 bases aligning to TRBD1. The germline V gene has CDR1 SNHLY and CDR2 FYNNEI. The CDR3 has 13 residues. Trimming cost V 4 bases and J 4 bases; bases outside gene matches: 3. The CDR3 nucleotides read TGTGCCAGCAGTGGAGGGGGCGGAGAGACCCAGTACTTC. Translating it yields CASSGGGGETQYF.

This chain connects TRBV6-2 or TRBV6-3 to TRBJ2-2, with TRBD2 identical over 11 bases. Looked up from germline, CDR1 is MNHEY and CDR2 is SVGEGT. With V trimmed by 2 bases and J by 0 bases, 14 bases remained unmatched. There are 21 residues in the CDR3. The CDR3 region has the DNA TGTGCCAGCAGTTACCTAAAGGTGACTAGCGGGGAACTCGCGAACACCGGGGAGCTGTTTTTT. Its translation is CASSYLKVTSGELANTGELFF.

The rearrangement links TRBV5-8 to TRBJ2-1, with a weak D call TRBD1 (5 bases). The V and J ends lost 4 bases and 2 bases respectively, with 13 bases between them. This CDR3 contains 15 residues. The V gene's germline CDR1 is SGHTS and CDR2 YDEGEE. The CDR3 bases are TGTGCCAGCAGCCCCCTTCTGGGGCCCTACAATGAGCAGTTCTTC. Translated: CASSPLLGPYNEQFF.

The rearrangement links TRBV25-1 to TRBJ2-5, with TRBD2 matching over 7 bases. The CDR3 spans 14 residues. CDR1 and CDR2 from the germline V gene are MGHDK and SYGVNS. V lost 6 bases and J lost 3; bases outside the gene matches: 7. CDR3 residues: CASSGGSEKETQYF. DNA for the CDR3: TGTGCCAGCAGCGGGGGGTCAGAGAAAGAGACCCAGTACTTC.

In this sample, this clone turned up once. The chain employs TRBV4-1 and TRBJ1-6; no clear D gene. The CDR3 is made up of 15 amino acids. Trimming left V 1 base short and J 2 bases short, with 6 bases between. Germline V gene lookup returns CDR1 MGHRA and CDR2 YSYEKL. The CDR3 is CASSQAPAYNSPLHF. CDR3 coding DNA: TGCGCCAGCAGCCAAGCACCAGCCTATAATTCACCCCTCCACTTT.

The chain has TRBV6-2 or TRBV6-3 and TRBJ1-1, with 8 bases matching TRBD1. Per the germline V gene, CDR1 is MNHEY and CDR2 is SVGEGT. Trimming removed 6 bases from V and 3 bases from J; junction bases left unmatched: 12. The CDR3 totals 16 residues. The CDR3 spells CASSSLRQGRDTEAFF. In DNA form, the CDR3 reads TGTGCCAGCAGCTCCCTACGACAGGGGAGGGACACTGAAGCTTTCTTT.

This chain joins TRBV29-1 and TRBJ1-1, with TRBD1 as a possible D gene (5 bases). The CDR3 has 11 residues. The V end was cut by 2 bases, the J end by 7 bases, with 8 bases between. Per the germline V gene, CDR1 is SQVTM and CDR2 is ANQGSEA. The CDR3 nucleotides are TGCAGCGTTGAACGAGACAGTGAAGCTTTCTTT. Protein sequence: CSVERDSEAFF.

The J gene is TRBJ1-1, the V gene TRBV12-5; no definite D call. Per germline, CDR1 LGHNT and CDR2 FRNRAP. This CDR3 has 13 residues. Trimming removed 1 base at V and 3 bases at J, with 6 bases between. Written as DNA, the CDR3 is TGTGCTAGTGGTTTGGGGACGGACACTGAAGCTTTCTTT. This gives the protein CASGLGTDTEAFF. Full variable domain (outside the CDR3, taken from reference TRBV12-5 and TRBJ1-1): DARVTQTPRHKVTEMGQEVTMRCQPILGHNTVFWYRQTMMQGLELLAYFRNRAPLDDSGMPKDRFSAEMPDATLATLKIQPSEPRDSAVYFCASGLGTDTEAFFGQGTRLTVV.

The V call is TRBV9, the J call TRBJ2-2; tentatively, D is TRBD2 (5 bases). Germline CDR1 and CDR2: SGDLS and YYNGEE. Trimming left V 4 bases short and J 6 bases short, with 16 bases between. The CDR3 runs to 15 residues. CDR3 region: CASSPARGMAGELFF. The CDR3 DNA is TGTGCCAGCAGCCCGGCTAGAGGGATGGCCGGGGAGCTGTTTTTT.

V and J are TRBV7-2 and TRBJ2-3; D is undetermined. This CDR3 contains 15 residues. V gave up 0 bases and J gave up 2 bases, with 9 bases separating them. The V gene's germline CDR1 is SGHTA and CDR2 FQGNSA. For the CDR3, the DNA is TGTGCCAGCAGCTTAGCCTACATCTCCACAGATACGCAGTATTTT. Encoded protein: CASSLAYISTDTQYF.

The rearrangement joins TRBV7-3 to TRBJ2-7, with TRBD2 matching 12 bases. Germline CDR1 and CDR2: SGHTA and FQGTGA. This CDR3 is 18 amino acids long. The J segment lost 2 bases and the V segment lost 3 bases, leaving 11 bases of the junction unmatched. Here the CDR3 reads CASSLSWLAGGLTYEQYF. CDR3 nucleotides: TGTGCCAGCAGCTTGTCTTGGCTAGCGGGAGGGCTTACCTACGAGCAGTACTTC.

V is TRBV9 and J is TRBJ2-3; 10 bases align to TRBD2. Looked up from germline, CDR1 is SGDLS and CDR2 is YYNGEE. This CDR3 has 22 amino acids. V shed 4 bases and J 2 bases; nucleotides not matched to a gene: 25. As DNA, the CDR3 is TGTGCCAGCAGCAGCGTAGCCCCTTGGGGGAGCGGGGGGGCCGAATACACAGATACGCAGTATTTT. Its translation: CASSSVAPWGSGGAEYTDTQYF.